Sequencing of this T cell receptor beta chain was carried out in a study of cytomegalovirus exposure and HLA in healthy donors. This PCR relied on a set of 60 Vbeta primers and 13 Jbeta primers. Generated by immunoSEQ multiplex PCR, the TCRdb table keeps only in-frame clones and is missing some. The repertoire holds about 140,000 clones, over 70% seen once, with 4.5% in the top ten. The sequenced sample was PBMCs. This clonotype originated in a man aged 35 to 55 in good health and CMV-seronegative.

DNA for the CDR3: TGTGCCAGCAGCTTAGATTTTGTCCAGGGGGCCTCACGGGACTATGGCTACACCTTC. Amino acids: CASSLDFVQGASRDYGYTF. The rearrangement joins TRBV11-1 to TRBJ1-2; the match to TRBD1 covers 8 bases. The junction had 16 bases not matched to a gene; V was cut back by 1 base and J by 3 bases. CDR1 SGHAT and CDR2 FQDESV come from the germline V gene (reference sequence). The CDR3 sequence is 19 residues long.